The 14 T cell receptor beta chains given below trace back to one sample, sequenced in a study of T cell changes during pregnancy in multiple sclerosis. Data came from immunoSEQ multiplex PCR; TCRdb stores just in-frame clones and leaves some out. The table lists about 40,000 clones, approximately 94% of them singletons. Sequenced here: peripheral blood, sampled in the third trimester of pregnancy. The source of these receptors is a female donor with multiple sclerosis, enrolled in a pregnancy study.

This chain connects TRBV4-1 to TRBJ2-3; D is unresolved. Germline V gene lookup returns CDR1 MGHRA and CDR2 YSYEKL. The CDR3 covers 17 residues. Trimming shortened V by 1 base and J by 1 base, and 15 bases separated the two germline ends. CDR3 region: CASSQVPLRAGTDTQYF. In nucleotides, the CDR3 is TGCGCCAGCAGCCAAGTCCCTCTGCGTGCTGGCACAGATACGCAGTATTTT.

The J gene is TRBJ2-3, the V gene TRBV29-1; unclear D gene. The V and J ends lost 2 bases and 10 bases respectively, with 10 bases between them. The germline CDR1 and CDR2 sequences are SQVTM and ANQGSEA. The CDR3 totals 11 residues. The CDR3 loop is CSVERQGPQYF. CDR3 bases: TGCAGCGTTGAAAGACAAGGCCCGCAGTATTTT.

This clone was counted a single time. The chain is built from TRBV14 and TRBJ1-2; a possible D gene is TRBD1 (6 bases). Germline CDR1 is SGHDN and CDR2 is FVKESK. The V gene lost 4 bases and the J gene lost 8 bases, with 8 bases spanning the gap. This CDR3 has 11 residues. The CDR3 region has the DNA TGTGCCAGCAGCCGTGGACAGGGCTACACCTTC. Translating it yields CASSRGQGYTF.

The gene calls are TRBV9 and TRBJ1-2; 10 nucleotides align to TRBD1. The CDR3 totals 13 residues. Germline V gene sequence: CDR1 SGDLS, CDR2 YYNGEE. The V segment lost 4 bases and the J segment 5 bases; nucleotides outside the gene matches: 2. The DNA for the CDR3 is TGTGCCAGCAGCCAGGGACAGGGGTATGGCTACACCTTC. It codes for CASSQGQGYGYTF.

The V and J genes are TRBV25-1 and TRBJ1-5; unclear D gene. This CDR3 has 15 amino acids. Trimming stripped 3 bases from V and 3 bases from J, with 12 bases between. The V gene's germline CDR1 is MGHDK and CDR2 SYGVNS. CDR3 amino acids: CASSEPGVTNQPQHF. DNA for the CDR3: TGTGCCAGCAGTGAGCCCGGGGTCACCAATCAGCCCCAGCATTTT.

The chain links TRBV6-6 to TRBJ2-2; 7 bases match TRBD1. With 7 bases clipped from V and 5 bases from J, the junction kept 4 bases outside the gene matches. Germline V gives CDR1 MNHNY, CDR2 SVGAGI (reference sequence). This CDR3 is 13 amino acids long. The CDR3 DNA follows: TGTGCCAGCACCAACAGGGGTACCGGGGAGCTGTTTTTT. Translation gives CASTNRGTGELFF.

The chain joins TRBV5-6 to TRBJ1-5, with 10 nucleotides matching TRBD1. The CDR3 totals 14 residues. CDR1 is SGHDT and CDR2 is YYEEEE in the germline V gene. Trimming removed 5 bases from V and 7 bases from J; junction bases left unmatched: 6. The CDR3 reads CASSYGQGDQPQHF. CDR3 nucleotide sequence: TGTGCCAGCAGTTACGGACAGGGGGACCAGCCCCAGCATTTT.

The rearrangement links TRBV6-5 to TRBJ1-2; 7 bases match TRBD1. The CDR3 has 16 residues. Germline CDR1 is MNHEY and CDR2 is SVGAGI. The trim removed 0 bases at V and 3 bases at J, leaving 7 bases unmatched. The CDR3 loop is CASSYSTGKSDYGYTF. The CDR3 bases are TGTGCCAGCAGTTACTCGACAGGGAAGTCGGACTATGGCTACACCTTC.

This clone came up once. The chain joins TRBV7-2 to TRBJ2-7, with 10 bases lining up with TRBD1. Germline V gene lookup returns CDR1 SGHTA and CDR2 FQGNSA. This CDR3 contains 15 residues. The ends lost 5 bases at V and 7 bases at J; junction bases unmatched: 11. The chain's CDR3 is CASSPRGQGRREQYF. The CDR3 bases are TGTGCCAGCAGCCCCAGGGGACAGGGGCGTCGAGAGCAGTACTTC.

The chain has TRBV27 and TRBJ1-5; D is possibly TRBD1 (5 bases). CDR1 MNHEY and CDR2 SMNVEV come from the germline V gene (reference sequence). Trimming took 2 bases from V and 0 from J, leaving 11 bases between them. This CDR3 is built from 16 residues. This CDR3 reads CASSLIRGDSNQPQHF. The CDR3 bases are TGTGCCAGCAGTTTAATCCGGGGGGATAGCAATCAGCCCCAGCATTTT.

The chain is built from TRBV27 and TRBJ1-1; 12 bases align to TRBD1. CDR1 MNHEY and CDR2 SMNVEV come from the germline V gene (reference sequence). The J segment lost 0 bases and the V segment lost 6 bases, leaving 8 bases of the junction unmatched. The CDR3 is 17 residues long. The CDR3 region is CASSLGTGGLMNTEAFF. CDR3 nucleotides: TGTGCCAGCAGCCTGGGGACAGGGGGCCTCATGAACACTGAAGCTTTCTTT.

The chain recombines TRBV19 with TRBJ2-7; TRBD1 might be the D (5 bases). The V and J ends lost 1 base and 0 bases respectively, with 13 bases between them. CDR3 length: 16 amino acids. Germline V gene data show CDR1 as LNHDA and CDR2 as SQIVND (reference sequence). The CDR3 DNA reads TGTGCCAGTAGTATAGTGGCAGGGCTGAGCTCCTACGAGCAGTACTTC. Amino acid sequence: CASSIVAGLSSYEQYF.

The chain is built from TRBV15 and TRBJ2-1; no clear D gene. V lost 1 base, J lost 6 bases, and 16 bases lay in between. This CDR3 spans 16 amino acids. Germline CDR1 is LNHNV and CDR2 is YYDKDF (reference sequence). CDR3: CATSRGWRTHVNEQFF. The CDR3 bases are TGTGCCACCAGCAGAGGATGGAGAACTCATGTCAATGAGCAGTTCTTC.

Written as DNA, the CDR3 is TGTGCCAGCTCCTGGCTGGGGGGGAACTATGGCTACACCTTC. The encoded protein is CASSWLGGNYGYTF. V usage is TRBV28 and J usage is TRBJ1-2; the D gene is possibly TRBD1 (5 bases). CDR1 MDHEN and CDR2 SYDVKM come from the germline V gene. The CDR3 runs 14 residues. Trimming left V 8 bases short and J 2 bases short, with 15 bases between.